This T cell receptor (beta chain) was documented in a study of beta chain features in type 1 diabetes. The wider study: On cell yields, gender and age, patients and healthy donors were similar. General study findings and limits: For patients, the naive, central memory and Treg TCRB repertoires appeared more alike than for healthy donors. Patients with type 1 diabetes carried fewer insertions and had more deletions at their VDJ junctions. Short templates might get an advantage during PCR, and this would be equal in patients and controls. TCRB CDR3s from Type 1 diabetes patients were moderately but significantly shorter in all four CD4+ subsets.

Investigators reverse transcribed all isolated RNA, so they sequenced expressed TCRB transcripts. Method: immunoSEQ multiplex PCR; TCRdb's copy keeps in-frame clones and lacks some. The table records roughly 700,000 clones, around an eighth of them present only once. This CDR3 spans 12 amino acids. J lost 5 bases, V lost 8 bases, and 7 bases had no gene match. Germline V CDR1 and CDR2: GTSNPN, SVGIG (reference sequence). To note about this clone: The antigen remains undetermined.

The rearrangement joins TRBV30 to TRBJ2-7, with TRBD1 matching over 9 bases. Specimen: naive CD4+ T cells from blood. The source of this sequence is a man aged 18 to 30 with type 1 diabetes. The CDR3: CALRQGDHEQYF. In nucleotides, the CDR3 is TGTGCCCTACGACAGGGGGACCACGAGCAGTACTTC.